These T cell receptor beta chains were read from a single sample in a study of CD8 T cells in Susac syndrome. MiXCR was run by TCRdb on the immunoSEQ multiplex PCR reads, yielding one entry per CDR3 protein. The sample has some 200,000 distinct CDR3 sequences, nearly 97% seen once; the top ten hold 0.098%. Sequencing used CD4+ T cells from PBMCs. The receptors derive from a human donor with Susac syndrome. Both conserved end residues are part of each CDR3. The order of the fields is D gene, V gene, J gene, clone size, CDR3 DNA, CDR3 protein. A D gene is named only where the DNA matches it firmly. For some rows the clone size is stated as once, few or many, or as a class when expanded; others skip it.

d_call: -; v_call: TRBV23-1; j_call: TRBJ1-1; clone_size: -; cdr3_nt: TGCGCCAGCAGTCGCCCGGAGTCGGCTGAAGCTTTCTTT; cdr3_aa: CASSRPESAEAFF
d_call: -; v_call: TRBV11-2; j_call: TRBJ1-2; clone_size: -; cdr3_nt: TGTGCCAGCAGCGTGACAGTTAACTATGGCTACACCTTC; cdr3_aa: CASSVTVNYGYTF
d_call: -; v_call: TRBV27; j_call: TRBJ1-2; clone_size: -; cdr3_nt: TGTGCCAGCAGTACGACAGGCCCCCTAGGCTATGGCTACACCTTC; cdr3_aa: CASSTTGPLGYGYTF
d_call: -; v_call: TRBV18; j_call: TRBJ2-2; clone_size: few; cdr3_nt: TGTGCCAGCTCACCAGTCAACACCGGGGAGCTGTTTTTT; cdr3_aa: CASSPVNTGELFF
d_call: TRBD2; v_call: TRBV5-1; j_call: TRBJ2-3; clone_size: -; cdr3_nt: TGCGCCAGCCGAACTAGCGGTCCCACAGATACGCAGTATTTT; cdr3_aa: CASRTSGPTDTQYF
d_call: -; v_call: TRBV6-2/TRBV6-3; j_call: TRBJ2-1; clone_size: -; cdr3_nt: TGTGCCAGCAGTTACTACGACAAACTAGACTACAATGAGCAGTTCTTC; cdr3_aa: CASSYYDKLDYNEQFF
d_call: TRBD2; v_call: TRBV11-2; j_call: TRBJ2-3; clone_size: once; cdr3_nt: TGTGCCAGCAGCTTAGCACTAGCGGGGGCTTACACAGATACGCAGTATTTT; cdr3_aa: CASSLALAGAYTDTQYF
d_call: -; v_call: TRBV5-1; j_call: TRBJ2-5; clone_size: -; cdr3_nt: TGCGCCAGCAGGTCGGGACGGGCAGACCTCTTCCAAGAGACCCAGTACTTC; cdr3_aa: CASRSGRADLFQETQYF
d_call: -; v_call: TRBV4-1; j_call: TRBJ1-1; clone_size: -; cdr3_nt: TGCGCCAGCAGCCAAGATTCTTGGAGGGGTGAAGCTTTCTTT; cdr3_aa: CASSQDSWRGEAFF
d_call: -; v_call: TRBV6-5; j_call: TRBJ2-7; clone_size: -; cdr3_nt: TGTGCCAGCACCCCGGGACACCTCTCCTACGAGCAGTACTTC; cdr3_aa: CASTPGHLSYEQYF
d_call: TRBD2; v_call: TRBV25-1; j_call: TRBJ2-3; clone_size: once; cdr3_nt: TGTGCCAGCAGTGAAACGGGACTAGCGGGGGGCCCTAGCGGCACAGATACGCAGTATTTT; cdr3_aa: CASSETGLAGGPSGTDTQYF
d_call: -; v_call: TRBV7-2; j_call: TRBJ2-3; clone_size: -; cdr3_nt: TGTGCCAGCAGCTCCCCTCGCACAGATACGCAGTATTTT; cdr3_aa: CASSSPRTDTQYF
d_call: -; v_call: TRBV20-1; j_call: TRBJ2-6; clone_size: -; cdr3_nt: TGCAGTGCTAGGGATTTTAGGGGGAATGAAGGGGCCAACGTCCTGACTTTC; cdr3_aa: CSARDFRGNEGANVLTF
d_call: -; v_call: TRBV5-1; j_call: TRBJ1-2; clone_size: -; cdr3_nt: TGCGCCAGCAGCCACGGTGACAGAGATGGCTACACCTTC; cdr3_aa: CASSHGDRDGYTF
d_call: -; v_call: TRBV29-1; j_call: TRBJ1-1; clone_size: -; cdr3_nt: TGCAGCGTTGAATTGGCAGGGCGGAACACTGAAGCTTTCTTT; cdr3_aa: CSVELAGRNTEAFF
d_call: -; v_call: TRBV9; j_call: TRBJ2-2; clone_size: -; cdr3_nt: TGTGCCAGCAGCCTAAGGACTGACCTCCTTCTCGGGGAGCTGTTTTTT; cdr3_aa: CASSLRTDLLLGELFF
d_call: -; v_call: TRBV5-4; j_call: TRBJ1-2; clone_size: -; cdr3_nt: TGTGCCAGCAGCACTACACAGGCGATGGGTGGCTACACCTTC; cdr3_aa: CASSTTQAMGGYTF
d_call: TRBD1; v_call: TRBV28; j_call: TRBJ2-7; clone_size: -; cdr3_nt: TGTGCCAGCAGCCGGAACAGGGGCTACGAGCAGTACTTC; cdr3_aa: CASSRNRGYEQYF
d_call: -; v_call: TRBV20-1; j_call: TRBJ2-1; clone_size: -; cdr3_nt: TGCAGTGCTACCATTTGGGGGGCAGGTGTTAATGAGCAGTTCTTC; cdr3_aa: CSATIWGAGVNEQFF
d_call: -; v_call: TRBV29-1; j_call: TRBJ2-3; clone_size: -; cdr3_nt: TGCAGCGTTTCTCAGGCGACTAGCACAGATACGCAGTATTTT; cdr3_aa: CSVSQATSTDTQYF
d_call: TRBD2; v_call: TRBV5-1; j_call: TRBJ2-1; clone_size: -; cdr3_nt: TGCGCCAGCAGCCCGAGGGCGGGGGGGCCTAATGAGCAGTTCTTC; cdr3_aa: CASSPRAGGPNEQFF
d_call: -; v_call: TRBV14; j_call: TRBJ1-6; clone_size: few; cdr3_nt: TGTGCCAGCAGCCAAGAACTCGATTCACCCCTCCACTTT; cdr3_aa: CASSQELDSPLHF
d_call: -; v_call: TRBV12-3/TRBV12-4; j_call: TRBJ1-3; clone_size: -; cdr3_nt: TGTGCCAGCAGTTTAGCGACGGGAAACACCATATATTTT; cdr3_aa: CASSLATGNTIYF
d_call: -; v_call: TRBV6-6; j_call: TRBJ2-7; clone_size: -; cdr3_nt: TGTGCCAGCGGTACAGACTACGAGCAGTACTTC; cdr3_aa: CASGTDYEQYF
d_call: -; v_call: TRBV6-2/TRBV6-3; j_call: TRBJ2-2; clone_size: once; cdr3_nt: TGTGCCAGCAGTTACACGCACCCCGGGAACACCGGGGAGCTGTTTTTT; cdr3_aa: CASSYTHPGNTGELFF
d_call: -; v_call: TRBV12-3/TRBV12-4; j_call: TRBJ1-4; clone_size: -; cdr3_nt: TGTGCCAGCAATCGCCCCTCAGGGAAGGCTAATGAAAAACTGTTTTTT; cdr3_aa: CASNRPSGKANEKLFF
d_call: -; v_call: TRBV30; j_call: TRBJ2-5; clone_size: -; cdr3_nt: TGTGCCTGGAGTTATGGGATGGGTGAGACCCAGTACTTC; cdr3_aa: CAWSYGMGETQYF
d_call: -; v_call: TRBV27; j_call: TRBJ1-2; clone_size: -; cdr3_nt: TGTGCCAGCCCAGACATCGACTATGGCTACACCTTC; cdr3_aa: CASPDIDYGYTF
d_call: TRBD1; v_call: TRBV30; j_call: TRBJ1-6; clone_size: -; cdr3_nt: TGTGCCTGGAGTGGGGGACAGTCCGACTCACCCCTCCACTTT; cdr3_aa: CAWSGGQSDSPLHF
d_call: -; v_call: TRBV7-2; j_call: TRBJ2-7; clone_size: -; cdr3_nt: TGTGCCAGCAGCTTAGGTTCAGGGGTACAGTACGAGCAGTACTTC; cdr3_aa: CASSLGSGVQYEQYF
d_call: -; v_call: TRBV20-1; j_call: TRBJ2-7; clone_size: -; cdr3_nt: TGCAGTGCTAGAGATCCGTTCACTGTCGAGCAGTACTTC; cdr3_aa: CSARDPFTVEQYF
d_call: -; v_call: TRBV29-1; j_call: TRBJ2-1; clone_size: -; cdr3_nt: TGCAGCGTTGAAGGAGACAGGGCCCTAGGAGGGTACAATGAGCAGTTCTTC; cdr3_aa: CSVEGDRALGGYNEQFF
d_call: TRBD1; v_call: TRBV4-1; j_call: TRBJ1-6; clone_size: -; cdr3_nt: TGCGCCAGCAGCCATCCTCCGGGACAGGTTGTAAATTCACCCCTCCACTTT; cdr3_aa: CASSHPPGQVVNSPLHF
d_call: -; v_call: TRBV30; j_call: TRBJ1-5; clone_size: -; cdr3_nt: TGTGCCTTTTCGGGACACCGGAATCAGCCCCAGCATTTT; cdr3_aa: CAFSGHRNQPQHF
d_call: TRBD1; v_call: TRBV18; j_call: TRBJ2-3; clone_size: few; cdr3_nt: TGTGCCAGCTCACCAACAGGGGGAAGCACAGATACGCAGTATTTT; cdr3_aa: CASSPTGGSTDTQYF
d_call: TRBD1; v_call: TRBV30; j_call: TRBJ1-5; clone_size: -; cdr3_nt: TGTGCCTGGAGTACCCCGGGGACAGGACGAAATCAGCCCCAGCATTTT; cdr3_aa: CAWSTPGTGRNQPQHF
d_call: TRBD2; v_call: TRBV3-1; j_call: TRBJ2-5; clone_size: -; cdr3_nt: TGTGCCAGTCGGACTAGCGGGGGCCCGGGGCCGATTGAGACCCAGTACTTC; cdr3_aa: CASRTSGGPGPIETQYF
d_call: TRBD1; v_call: TRBV9; j_call: TRBJ2-5; clone_size: -; cdr3_nt: TGTGCCAGCAGCGTAGACCCCTCCGGGACAGCTAAAGAGACCCAGTACTTC; cdr3_aa: CASSVDPSGTAKETQYF
d_call: TRBD2; v_call: TRBV5-1; j_call: TRBJ2-2; clone_size: -; cdr3_nt: TGCGCCAGCAGCTTGTCGGGACTAGCGGCTACCGGGGAGCTGTTTTTT; cdr3_aa: CASSLSGLAATGELFF
d_call: TRBD1; v_call: TRBV20-1; j_call: TRBJ2-2; clone_size: -; cdr3_nt: TGCAGTGCACTGGGACAGGGGATCGGGGAGCTGTTTTTT; cdr3_aa: CSALGQGIGELFF
d_call: -; v_call: TRBV18; j_call: TRBJ2-1; clone_size: -; cdr3_nt: TGTGCCAGCTCACCGGTACAGGGACGGCAGTTCTTC; cdr3_aa: CASSPVQGRQFF